This T cell receptor (beta chain) was recorded in a study of T cells in Graves' hyperthyroidism and ophthalmopathy. Study overall: Peripheral blood samples were taken at initial diagnosis, prior to any treatment.

There were TCR beta CDR3 regions amplified from RNA transcripts. During a first-round RT-PCR of the TCR CDR3, the HTBI primer set was used. TCRdb called the multiplex PCR reads again in MiXCR, with one record for every CDR3 protein. The table has about 250,000 distinct CDR3 sequences, approximately 16% seen once. Lactation, pregnancy, other autoimmune disease or uncontrolled infection led to exclusion of patients. This CDR3 region has 13 residues. Trimming pared 5 bases from V and 1 base from J, leaving 9 bases between. CDR1 is SGHRS and CDR2 is YFSETQ in the germline V gene. With respect to this clonotype: Its antigen is undetermined.

The study, taken as a whole, reports: The model predicted ophthalmopathy a median around 6.5 months before onset.

This TCR was sampled from a woman aged 50 to 60 with Graves' hyperthyroidism that later progressed to Graves' ophthalmopathy. This rearrangement joins TRBV5-1 to TRBJ2-5; D gene ambiguous. Sequencing used blood. CDR3 residues: CASRPGFQETQYF. CDR3 DNA sequence: TGCGCCAGCAGGCCCGGGTTCCAAGAGACCCAGTACTTC.